The rows below give T cell receptor beta chains drawn from one sample of a study of cytomegalovirus exposure and HLA in healthy donors. Produced via immunoSEQ multiplex PCR; TCRdb's table is partial and in-frame only. The table lists some 130,000 clones, 55% to 75% of them singletons, with 1.5% to 2% in the top ten. The sample was PBMCs. The receptors here all came from a man aged 25 to 45 in good health and CMV-seropositive. CDR3s include the opening cysteine and the closing phenylalanine or tryptophan. A D gene is named only where the DNA matches it firmly. Not every row has a clone size; where given, it reads once, few, many or a size class.

.,.,TRBJ1-5,TRBV7-2,13,TGTGCCAGCAGCGTCAGGGGTCAGCAGCCCCAGCATTTT,CASSVRGQQPQHF
TRBD2,few,TRBJ2-7,TRBV6-1,17,TGTGCCAGCAGTGATCCAATTGGAACTAGCGGGATTTACGAGCAGTACTTC,CASSDPIGTSGIYEQYF
.,few,TRBJ1-1,TRBV11-3,13,TGTGCCAGCAGCTTAGGGCAGAACACTGAAGCTTTCTTT,CASSLGQNTEAFF
.,.,TRBJ2-7,TRBV6-6,13,TGTGCCAGCAGTTACTCGATCTCCTACGAGCAGTACTTC,CASSYSISYEQYF
TRBD1,.,TRBJ1-2,TRBV5-5,15,TGTGCCAGCAGCCGTGGCCAGGGGGTCTGGTATGGCTACACCTTC,CASSRGQGVWYGYTF
.,.,TRBJ1-3,TRBV6-1,13,TGTGCCAGCAGTGTGGGGACACCAAACACCATATATTTT,CASSVGTPNTIYF
TRBD2,.,TRBJ2-1,TRBV25-1,15,TGTGCCAGCAGGAAAACTAGCGGGGTCTACAATGAGCAGTTCTTC,CASRKTSGVYNEQFF
.,.,TRBJ2-1,TRBV5-1,15,TGCGCCAGCAGCTTGGCTAGCGTGACCTACAATGAGCAGTTCTTC,CASSLASVTYNEQFF
.,.,TRBJ2-5,TRBV11-2,13,TGTGCCAGCAGCTCGGGACTCCAAGAGACCCAGTACTTC,CASSSGLQETQYF
TRBD2,.,TRBJ2-3,TRBV13,20,TGTGCCAGCAGCTTATCCCTAGCGGGCGGGAGGCCTTTAGGGATAGATACGCAGTATTTT,CASSLSLAGGRPLGIDTQYF
.,once,TRBJ1-2,TRBV9,14,TGTGCCAGCAGCCTCCGGGACAAGGCCTATGGCTACACCTTC,CASSLRDKAYGYTF
.,.,TRBJ2-7,TRBV28,13,TGTGCCAGCAGTTCACACCCCATGACATATCCGTACTTC,CASSSHPMTYPYF
.,few,TRBJ2-2,TRBV2,13,TGTGCCAGCAGTCGGGGGAACACCGGGGAGCTGTTTTTT,CASSRGNTGELFF
.,.,TRBJ2-3,TRBV19,18,TGTGCCAGTAGTACCTTCCCCGGACATTCCATCACGACAGATACGCAGTATTTT,CASSTFPGHSITTDTQYF
.,few,TRBJ2-5,TRBV5-6,14,TGTGCCAGCAGCTTGTGGGGCAGGGTTGAGACCCAGTACTTC,CASSLWGRVETQYF
TRBD1,.,TRBJ2-2,TRBV19,15,TGTGCCAGTACTTGGACAGGGGGTAGAACCGGGGAGCTGTTTTTT,CASTWTGGRTGELFF
.,.,TRBJ1-1,TRBV9,14,TGTGCCAGCAGCGTAACGGCAGGGAACACTGAAGCTTTCTTT,CASSVTAGNTEAFF
TRBD2,.,TRBJ2-5,TRBV7-9,17,TGTGCCAGCAGCTTCCTAGCGGGAGGGCCATATGGGGAGACCCAGTACTTC,CASSFLAGGPYGETQYF
.,.,TRBJ2-5,TRBV29-1,14,TGCAGCGTTGTCCGGGGGGCGAGGTTCGAGACCCAGTACTTC,CSVVRGARFETQYF
TRBD2,.,TRBJ2-3,TRBV6-5,14,TGTGCCAGCAGTGGACTAGCGGGAGCAGATACGCAGTATTTT,CASSGLAGADTQYF
TRBD1,.,TRBJ2-7,TRBV19,15,TGTGCCAGTAGTCGGACAGGGTATCTTAACTACGAGCAGTACTTC,CASSRTGYLNYEQYF
.,few,TRBJ1-3,TRBV7-9,15,TGTGCCAGCAGCCCAGACAGGAGGCCAGCAAACACCATATATTTT,CASSPDRRPANTIYF
.,.,TRBJ1-4,TRBV25-1,16,TGTGCCAGCAGTAGACGGGGATTTGCAACTAATGAAAAACTGTTTTTT,CASSRRGFATNEKLFF
TRBD1,.,TRBJ2-7,TRBV28,15,TGTGCCAGCAGTCCGGCCGGGACAGGAGGCTACGAGCAGTACTTC,CASSPAGTGGYEQYF
TRBD1,once,TRBJ1-1,TRBV5-1,15,TGCGCCAGCAGGGTTCAGGGGGCAAGTAACACTGAAGCTTTCTTT,CASRVQGASNTEAFF
.,few,TRBJ1-1,TRBV4-1,15,TGCGCCAGCAGCCAAGTTGCAGTATTGAACACTGAAGCTTTCTTT,CASSQVAVLNTEAFF
TRBD1,.,TRBJ2-1,TRBV7-2,13,TGTGCCAGCACCCGGGACAGCTACAATGAGCAGTTCTTC,CASTRDSYNEQFF
.,.,TRBJ1-2,TRBV30,15,TGTGCCTGGAGCCCCGGGGGGGCCCAAGGTAGTGGCTACACCTTC,CAWSPGGAQGSGYTF
TRBD2,.,TRBJ2-3,TRBV6-5,15,TGTGCCAGCAGTTATTGGGAGGGTGGCACAGATACGCAGTATTTT,CASSYWEGGTDTQYF
.,few,TRBJ1-1,TRBV29-1,13,TGCAGCGTTGGCTTGGACAGATACACTGAAGCTTTCTTT,CSVGLDRYTEAFF
.,.,TRBJ1-3,TRBV28,15,TGTGCCAGCAGTGTGGGGGCCGTCTCTGGAAACACCATATATTTT,CASSVGAVSGNTIYF
TRBD2,.,TRBJ2-7,TRBV18,15,TGTGCCAGCTCACAGGCCAGCGGGAGGGCAAGAGAGCAGTACTTC,CASSQASGRAREQYF
TRBD1,.,TRBJ1-1,TRBV5-1,15,TGCGCCAGCAGCTTGAGAGGGGGCTCGAACACTGAAGCTTTCTTT,CASSLRGGSNTEAFF
.,few,TRBJ1-5,TRBV19,17,TGTGCCAGTAGTATTCGTCCCGAACACCTTAGCAATCAGCCCCAGCATTTT,CASSIRPEHLSNQPQHF
.,.,TRBJ1-5,TRBV5-6,12,TGTGCCAGCAGCTTGAGGGGGGGTGAGTTGCATTTT,CASSLRGGELHF
.,.,TRBJ2-2,TRBV27,13,TGTGCCAGCAGTCGATACCAGACCGGGGAGCTGTTTTTT,CASSRYQTGELFF
.,once,TRBJ1-5,TRBV4-3,15,TGCGCCAGCAGCCAAGAAGTACAGGGCAATCAGCCCCAGCATTTT,CASSQEVQGNQPQHF
TRBD1,.,TRBJ1-2,TRBV5-6,14,TGTGCCAGCAGCCCCGGGACAGCCAACTATGGCTACACCTTC,CASSPGTANYGYTF
TRBD2,.,TRBJ2-1,TRBV6-5,13,TGTGCCAGCAAAAAGCGGGAGATCGGTGAGCAGTTCTTC,CASKKREIGEQFF
TRBD1,.,TRBJ1-5,TRBV4-2,16,TGTGCCAGCAGCCAATTGGACAGGGGGAGCAATCAGCCCCAGCATTTT,CASSQLDRGSNQPQHF
TRBD1,.,TRBJ2-5,TRBV5-1,14,TGCGCCAGCAGCACGGGACAGGCGGACGGGGCCCAGTACTTC,CASSTGQADGAQYF
.,.,TRBJ2-3,TRBV19,17,TGTGCCAGTAGTATAGTCCCCCCCGAGGCAGGCACAGATACGCAGTATTTT,CASSIVPPEAGTDTQYF
.,.,TRBJ2-2,TRBV6-5,13,TGTGCCAGCAGTTTACAGGGCACCGGGGAGCTGTTTTTT,CASSLQGTGELFF
TRBD2,.,TRBJ2-7,TRBV10-3,14,TGTGCCACAGGACTAGCGGGAGGTAGCTACGAGCAGTACTTC,CATGLAGGSYEQYF
.,.,TRBJ2-5,TRBV2,13,TGTGCCAGCAGTGAATATTTGTTGGAGACCCAGTACTTC,CASSEYLLETQYF
TRBD1,.,TRBJ2-4,TRBV28,15,TGTGCCAGCAGTCCCCGACAGGGCAACAAAAACATTCAGTACTTC,CASSPRQGNKNIQYF
TRBD1,few,TRBJ1-2,TRBV19,16,TGTGCCAGTAGTAAGGACAGGGGGCTGCTAAGCTATGGCTACACCTTC,CASSKDRGLLSYGYTF
TRBD1,once,TRBJ1-5,TRBV28,13,TGTGCCAGCAGAAGGGGGCTTGATCAGCCCCAGCATTTT,CASRRGLDQPQHF
.,once,TRBJ2-1,TRBV7-3,15,TGTGCCAGCAGCCCTCTAGCAGGCTCCTACAATGAGCAGTTCTTC,CASSPLAGSYNEQFF
.,few,TRBJ2-7,TRBV7-8,14,TGTGCCAGCAGGCGTACAGGCTCTCCCTACGAGCAGTACTTC,CASRRTGSPYEQYF
.,.,TRBJ2-1,TRBV29-1,12,TGCAGCGTTGAAGAGGGTAGAGGTGAGCAGTTCTTC,CSVEEGRGEQFF
TRBD1,few,TRBJ1-3,TRBV11-2,16,TGTGCCAGCAGGAGGGACAGGGGGACGAGAGGAAACACCATATATTTT,CASRRDRGTRGNTIYF
TRBD1,.,TRBJ2-2,TRBV5-4,15,TGTGCCAGCAGCTTGGCAGGGGGCTTCACCGGGGAGCTGTTTTTT,CASSLAGGFTGELFF
TRBD2,few,TRBJ2-5,TRBV9,16,TGTGCCAGCAGCCTAAGCGGGACCTTAGGCCAAGAGACCCAGTACTTC,CASSLSGTLGQETQYF
.,.,TRBJ2-5,TRBV7-2,14,TGTGCCAGCAGCTTAGCACGGGTTGTCGAGACCCAGTACTTC,CASSLARVVETQYF
TRBD2,few,TRBJ2-5,TRBV7-6,18,TGTGCCAGCAGCTTGGCGCATACGGCCGCAGCGGGAGGTGAGACCCAGTACTTC,CASSLAHTAAAGGETQYF
TRBD1,.,TRBJ1-1,TRBV30,12,TGTGCCTGGAGTCCGGGACAGGGAAAAGCTTTCTTT,CAWSPGQGKAFF
TRBD2,.,TRBJ2-1,TRBV4-3,17,TGCGCCAGCAGCCTGAATCTTATAGCGGGAGTTTACAATGAGCAGTTCTTC,CASSLNLIAGVYNEQFF
.,few,TRBJ1-1,TRBV7-6,13,TGTGCCAGCAGCTTAAGCGAGAACACTGAAGCTTTCTTT,CASSLSENTEAFF